These 16 T cell receptor beta chains were sequenced from one sample in a study of patients and donors after allogeneic stem cell transplantation. Via MiXCR, TCRdb re-called the RT-PCR reads, giving one row per CDR3 protein. Altogether 800,000 to 1,000,000 distinct CDR3 sequences are present, under 20% being singletons, with the ten largest covering 6%. The sequencing sample was made of blood, either unsorted or a sorted T cell fraction (not recorded which). These receptors were collected from a human donor who was either an allogeneic HSCT recipient or a stem cell or donor lymphocyte infusion donor (not recorded which). It is not recorded whose cells these are; they may come from a transplant donor.

This clonotype was counted between two and nine times. V gene TRBV6-1 combines with J gene TRBJ1-5; D remains ambiguous. Trimming took off 0 bases at V and 7 bases at J, with 10 bases between the two ends. The germline gives CDR1 MNHNS, CDR2 SASEGT. The CDR3 consists of 14 residues. This CDR3 is CASSEAPVGQPQHF. CDR3 bases: TGTGCCAGCAGTGAAGCACCCGTTGGCCAGCCCCAGCATTTT.

This clonotype has just a few counts. The CDR3 is CASTQTGDYGYTF. The DNA of the CDR3 is TGTGCCAGCACCCAAACAGGGGATTATGGCTACACCTTC. This chain joins TRBV6-1 and TRBJ1-2; 7 bases line up with TRBD1. Germline CDR1 reads MNHNS; CDR2 reads SASEGT. The CDR3 is 13 amino acids. V dropped 7 bases and J dropped 5; count of bases not matched to a gene: 7.

This clonotype was counted only a few times. This rearrangement joins TRBV27 to TRBJ2-2; TRBD2 aligns across 10 bases. The CDR3 has 16 amino acids. J was trimmed by 2 bases and V by 5 bases; bases with no gene match: 5. Germline lookup yields CDR1 MNHEY and CDR2 SMNVEV (reference sequence). The CDR3 DNA is TGTGCCAGCAGTCGGCCTAGCGGGGGTAACACCGGGGAGCTGTTTTTT. Protein: CASSRPSGGNTGELFF.

V usage is TRBV7-2 and J usage is TRBJ1-4; D is unresolved. Deletions cut 2 bases from V and 3 bases from J, with 13 bases between. Germline V gene lookup returns CDR1 SGHTA and CDR2 FQGNSA. The CDR3 length is 16 residues. The CDR3 region is CASSLLGRKSNEKLFF. Here the CDR3 DNA reads TGTGCCAGCAGCTTACTCGGCAGAAAGTCTAATGAAAAACTGTTTTTT.

The chain has TRBV27 and TRBJ2-2; D is unclear. This CDR3 is 13 amino acids long. Trimming left V 4 bases short and J 8 bases short, with 11 bases between. The V gene's germline CDR1 is MNHEY and CDR2 SMNVEV (reference sequence). CDR3 residues: CASSWQVGGELFF. The DNA for the CDR3 is TGTGCCAGCAGTTGGCAGGTCGGAGGGGAGCTGTTTTTT.

This clonotype was observed a few times. The V gene is TRBV27, the J gene TRBJ2-3; 7 bases map to TRBD1. Germline CDR1 MNHEY, CDR2 SMNVEV (reference sequence). The CDR3 sequence is 15 residues long. J gave up 2 bases and V 7 bases, and 9 bases lay outside the gene matches. The CDR3 coding sequence is TGTGCCAGCACCCTGACAGGGCTGTCCACAGATACGCAGTATTTT. This gives the protein CASTLTGLSTDTQYF.

This clonotype showed up just a few times. The chain combines TRBV6-1 with TRBJ1-1, with TRBD1 matching over 11 bases. The CDR3 has 13 amino acids. Germline CDR1 MNHNS, CDR2 SASEGT. V shed 6 bases, J shed 8 bases, and the junction held 5 bases outside the gene matches. The CDR3 nucleotides read TGTGCCAGCAGGGGACAGGGGGGAAGAGAAGCTTTCTTT. Protein sequence: CASRGQGGREAFF.

This clonotype was detected a few times. This chain joins TRBV5-6 and TRBJ2-1; D tentatively reads TRBD1 or TRBD2 (5 bases each). V was cut by 0 bases and J by 10 bases, with 11 bases left in between. Germline CDR1 SGHDT, CDR2 YYEEEE. The CDR3 spans 13 residues. The CDR3 spells CASSLVGPREQFF. In DNA, the CDR3 is TGTGCCAGCAGCTTGGTGGGACCCCGGGAGCAGTTCTTC.

This clonotype was seen a few times. This sequence joins TRBV6-5 and TRBJ1-1, with a tentative D call TRBD1 (5 bases). The CDR3 runs 14 residues. Germline CDR1 reads MNHEY; CDR2 reads SVGAGI. Trimming took 2 bases from V and 1 from J, leaving 8 bases between them. CDR3 region: CASSYGAGNTEAFF. The DNA of the CDR3 is TGTGCCAGCAGTTACGGGGCAGGGAACACTGAAGCTTTCTTT.

V usage is TRBV5-1 and J usage is TRBJ2-1, with D possibly matching TRBD2 (5 bases). V shed 0 bases and J shed 9 bases, with 10 bases lying between them. Germline V lookup: CDR1 SGHRS, CDR2 YFSETQ. The CDR3 has 13 amino acids. As DNA, the CDR3 is TGCGCCAGCAGCTTGGGACTACTCGGTGAGCAGTTCTTC. It yields the protein CASSLGLLGEQFF.

This clonotype was observed a few times. The V gene is TRBV27, the J gene TRBJ2-7; a possible D gene is TRBD1 (6 bases). This CDR3 contains 13 residues. Germline CDR1 is MNHEY and CDR2 is SMNVEV (reference sequence). The V and J ends lost 5 bases and 6 bases respectively, with 14 bases between them. CDR3: CASSRYRAGEQYF. Here the CDR3 DNA reads TGTGCCAGCAGTCGGTACAGGGCCGGCGAGCAGTACTTC.

V and J are TRBV20-1 and TRBJ2-1, with 10 bases aligning to TRBD2. Germline CDR1 reads DFQATT; CDR2 reads SNEGSKA (reference sequence). The CDR3 consists of 18 residues. Losses at the gene ends were 0 bases for V and 3 bases for J; bases not matched to a gene: 11. Here the CDR3 reads CSARDDGAGGPGYNEQFF. CDR3 sequence (DNA): TGCAGTGCTAGAGATGACGGAGCGGGAGGGCCTGGCTACAATGAGCAGTTCTTC.

V and J are TRBV4-2 and TRBJ2-5, with no clear D. The V gene's germline CDR1 is LGHNA and CDR2 YNFKEQ. The germline V and J ends were trimmed by 0 bases and 1 base, with 9 bases remaining between them. The CDR3 sequence is 15 residues long. The CDR3 spells CASSQDLAVQETQYF. The CDR3 region has the DNA TGTGCCAGCAGCCAAGATCTTGCGGTCCAAGAGACCCAGTACTTC.

This clonotype occurred a few times. CDR3 bases: TGTGCCAGCAGCCCTCGGGGCCCAAAATATAACACAGATACGCAGTATTTT. Encoded protein: CASSPRGPKYNTDTQYF. V gene TRBV27 combines with J gene TRBJ2-3; D may match TRBD1 or TRBD2 (5 bases each). Per germline, CDR1 MNHEY and CDR2 SMNVEV (reference sequence). The CDR3 is made up of 17 amino acids. V shed 6 bases and J shed 2 bases, with 21 bases lying between them.

The chain couples TRBV10-3 to TRBJ1-6, with a weak D call TRBD1 (5 bases). There are 16 residues in the CDR3. Germline CDR1 reads ENHRY; CDR2 reads SYGVKD. Trimming stripped 2 bases from V and 6 bases from J, with 14 bases between. The CDR3 DNA reads TGTGCCATCAGTGAGCTGGACATTATCCGTAATTCACCCCTCCACTTT. This sequence encodes CAISELDIIRNSPLHF.

This clonotype was found a few times. This sequence joins TRBV29-1 and TRBJ1-6; D might be TRBD1 (5 bases). Trimming cost V 7 bases and J 7 bases, with 14 bases left between them. Germline V gives CDR1 SQVTM, CDR2 ANQGSEA. The CDR3 is 13 amino acids. The CDR3 nucleotides are TGCAGCGCCCAGACAGTCGCCAATTCACCCCTCCACTTT. Translated: CSAQTVANSPLHF.